Listed here are 19 T cell receptor beta chains from one sample, sequenced in a study of cytotoxic CD8 clonotypes in ibrutinib-treated CLL. Libraries were prepared by immunoSEQ multiplex PCR; TCRdb keeps only in-frame clonotypes and omits some of them. The data hold 100,000 to 150,000 clones, with 70% to 90% observed a single time. The sequencing here drew on PBMCs, taken after 24 months of ibrutinib treatment. The receptors were sampled from a human donor with chronic lymphocytic leukemia.

The genes are TRBV4-3 and TRBJ2-3; 7 bases map to TRBD2. The CDR3 consists of 15 residues. CDR1 is LGHNA and CDR2 is YSLEER in the germline V gene. After removal of 4 bases from V and 4 bases from J, the junction contained 8 bases not matched to a gene. CDR3 in amino acids: CASSRGGGVPDTQYF. In nucleotides, the CDR3 is TGCGCCAGCAGCCGCGGCGGGGGTGTTCCAGATACGCAGTATTTT.

The chain is built from TRBV7-2 and TRBJ2-4; D is undetermined. Germline values: CDR1 SGHTA, CDR2 FQGNSA. CDR3 length: 17 amino acids. Trimming pared 1 base from V and 0 bases from J, leaving 13 bases between. The CDR3 spells CASSLDSGGLAKNIQYF. In nucleotides, the CDR3 is TGTGCCAGCAGCTTAGATTCCGGCGGTCTAGCCAAAAACATTCAGTACTTC.

The chain has TRBV7-2 and TRBJ1-1; the match to TRBD1 covers 7 bases. This CDR3 spans 13 amino acids. Germline CDR1 is SGHTA and CDR2 is FQGNSA. With V trimmed by 4 bases and J by 8 bases, 7 bases remained unmatched. As DNA, the CDR3 is TGTGCCAGCAGCTCAATGACAGGGACGGAAGCTTTCTTT. Encoded protein: CASSSMTGTEAFF.

The rearrangement links TRBV9 to TRBJ2-3, with 11 bases matching TRBD1. Per germline, CDR1 SGDLS and CDR2 YYNGEE. The CDR3 loop spans 16 amino acids. V lost 0 bases to trimming and J lost 4 bases; unmatched junction nucleotides: 4. The CDR3: CASSVGDRGNADTQYF. The DNA for the CDR3 is TGTGCCAGCAGCGTAGGGGACAGGGGGAACGCAGATACGCAGTATTTT.

V is TRBV4-2 and J is TRBJ1-5; 7 positions agree with TRBD1. The V segment lost 0 bases and the J segment 6 bases; nucleotides outside the gene matches: 8. The CDR3 is made up of 16 amino acids. Germline assignment: CDR1 LGHNA and CDR2 YNFKEQ. CDR3 nucleotides: TGTGCCAGCAGCCAAGATTTGAGGGGGCCCGGTCAGCCCCAGCATTTT. This encodes CASSQDLRGPGQPQHF.

J is TRBJ2-1 and V is TRBV6-1, with 8 bases matching TRBD1. The junction had 4 bases not matched to a gene; V was cut back by 5 bases and J by 7 bases. Per germline, CDR1 MNHNS and CDR2 SASEGT. The CDR3 runs 13 residues. CDR3 DNA sequence: TGTGCCAGCAGTTTACACAGGGGGAATGAGCAGTTCTTC. It specifies CASSLHRGNEQFF.

This sequence joins TRBV28 and TRBJ1-2, with D unclear. This CDR3 is built from 11 residues. V shed 8 bases and J shed 5 bases, with 9 bases lying between them. CDR1 is MDHEN and CDR2 is SYDVKM in the germline V gene. The CDR3 region has the DNA TGTGCCAGCCGCCCCGGGTATGGCTACACCTTC. This codes for CASRPGYGYTF.

The chain combines TRBV5-5 with TRBJ2-2; 9 nucleotides agree with TRBD2. V was pared by 4 bases and J by 0 bases, with 13 bases of the junction left unmatched. Germline V gene sequence: CDR1 SGHKS, CDR2 YYEKEE (reference sequence). This CDR3 is 19 amino acids long. In DNA form, the CDR3 reads TGTGCCAGCAGCACACGGCCAGCGGGGGGCCTACCGAACACCGGGGAGCTGTTTTTT. The encoded protein is CASSTRPAGGLPNTGELFF.

The chain couples TRBV9 to TRBJ2-3; a possible D gene is TRBD2 (7 bases). Trimming took 0 bases from V and 3 from J, leaving 14 bases between them. The CDR3 length is 16 residues. Germline V gene sequence: CDR1 SGDLS, CDR2 YYNGEE. The CDR3 is CASSVGMGGLTDTQYF. The CDR3 nucleotides read TGTGCCAGCAGCGTAGGAATGGGGGGGCTTACAGATACGCAGTATTTT.

This clone occurred a few times. V and J are TRBV7-9 and TRBJ2-5; maybe TRBD2 (6 bases). The CDR3 is made up of 16 amino acids. Per the germline V gene, CDR1 is SEHNR and CDR2 is FQNEAQ (reference sequence). V was clipped by 3 bases and J by 5 bases, with 19 bases between them. CDR3 region: CASSLGGRQFMETQYF. As DNA, the CDR3 is TGTGCCAGCAGCTTGGGGGGAAGACAGTTCATGGAGACCCAGTACTTC.

The count of this clone is one. The chain uses TRBV7-9 and TRBJ2-1; TRBD1 is a possible D gene (5 bases). The V and J ends lost 5 bases and 10 bases respectively, with 18 bases between them. This CDR3 spans 14 amino acids. Germline values: CDR1 SEHNR, CDR2 FQNEAQ (reference sequence). In DNA, the CDR3 is TGTGCCAGCAGCCCGGGCGCAGGGTCAGGGGAGCAGTTCTTC. It yields the protein CASSPGAGSGEQFF.

The rearrangement joins TRBV19 to TRBJ2-7; D might be TRBD1 (6 bases). Trimming removed 4 bases at V and 2 bases at J, with 9 bases between. Per germline, CDR1 LNHDA and CDR2 SQIVND (reference sequence). This CDR3 contains 13 residues. The CDR3 coding sequence is TGTGCCAGTAGTACCAGGGGTACCTACGAGCAGTACTTC. Amino acids: CASSTRGTYEQYF.

The chain has TRBV2 and TRBJ2-1, with 11 bases lining up with TRBD1. The CDR3 consists of 16 residues. With 2 bases clipped from V and 9 bases from J, the junction kept 9 bases outside the gene matches. CDR1 and CDR2 (germline): SNHLY, FYNNEI. The DNA of the CDR3 is TGTGCCAGCAGTGAACGTATCGGGACAGGGGGAGGTGAGCAGTTCTTC. It yields the protein CASSERIGTGGGEQFF.

The genes are TRBV19 and TRBJ1-4; 8 bases line up with TRBD1. The germline gives CDR1 LNHDA, CDR2 SQIVND (reference sequence). J gave up 5 bases and V 3 bases, and 14 bases lay outside the gene matches. CDR3 length equals 18 residues. In nucleotides, the CDR3 is TGTGCCAGTAGTATGTATGGCGGCAGGGGGCGCGGGAATGAAAAACTGTTTTTT. Protein product: CASSMYGGRGRGNEKLFF. The full variable domain, completed using reference TRBV19 and TRBJ1-4, is DGGITQSPKYLFRKEGQNVTLSCEQNLNHDAMYWYRQDPGQGLRLIYYSQIVNDFQKGDIAEGYSVSREKKESFPLTVTSAQKNPTAFYLCASSMYGGRGRGNEKLFFGSGTQLSVL.

The chain is built from TRBV28 and TRBJ2-2, with TRBD1 matching over 7 bases. V lost 6 bases, J lost 10 bases, and 11 bases stayed unmatched. CDR1 and CDR2 from the germline V gene are MDHEN and SYDVKM. The CDR3 runs 14 residues. CDR3 in amino acids: CASSPDRVKLELFF. Here the CDR3 DNA reads TGTGCCAGCAGCCCCGACAGGGTCAAACTGGAGCTGTTTTTT.

The chain combines TRBV7-2 with TRBJ1-6, with a possible D match to TRBD1 (5 bases). The CDR3 totals 13 residues. V gave up 4 bases and J gave up 9 bases, with 10 bases separating them. The germline gives CDR1 SGHTA, CDR2 FQGNSA. The CDR3 loop is CASSSGWGSPLHF. CDR3 sequence (DNA): TGTGCCAGCAGCTCAGGGTGGGGTTCACCCCTCCACTTT.

This clone was observed once. DNA of the CDR3: TGTGCCAGCAGTTTTGGGGAGGCATCCGAGACCCAGTACTTC. Translating gives CASSFGEASETQYF. The J gene is TRBJ2-5, the V gene TRBV27; tentatively, D is TRBD2 (6 bases). The length of the CDR3 is 14 residues. V was pared by 3 bases and J by 5 bases, with 13 bases between. Germline V gene lookup returns CDR1 MNHEY and CDR2 SMNVEV (reference sequence).

V and J are TRBV27 and TRBJ2-3; 8 nucleotides line up with TRBD2. CDR1 is MNHEY and CDR2 is SMNVEV in the germline V gene (reference sequence). The junction had 5 bases not matched to a gene; V was cut back by 3 bases and J by 3 bases. The CDR3 sequence is 15 residues long. As DNA, the CDR3 is TGTGCCAGCAGTTTGGTAAGCGGGAGTACAGATACGCAGTATTTT. Amino acid sequence: CASSLVSGSTDTQYF.

The chain carries TRBV7-3 and TRBJ1-6; 10 nucleotides line up with TRBD1. The CDR3 has 15 amino acids. The J segment lost 7 bases and the V segment lost 1 base, leaving 1 base of the junction unmatched. Germline V gene lookup returns CDR1 SGHTA and CDR2 FQGTGA. CDR3 protein: CASSLKGQGNSPLHF. CDR3 coding DNA: TGTGCCAGCAGCTTAAAGGGACAGGGGAATTCACCCCTCCACTTT.